These 30 T cell receptor beta chains originate from one sample sequenced in a study of cytomegalovirus exposure and HLA in healthy donors. The PCR ran on 60 Vbeta and 13 Jbeta primers. Produced via immunoSEQ multiplex PCR; TCRdb's table is partial and in-frame only. The table lists 110,000 or so clones, 80% to 85% of them singletons. Sequencing was performed on PBMCs. These receptor sequences come from a young man in good health and CMV-seropositive.

The V gene is TRBV5-1, the J gene TRBJ2-1; D is perhaps TRBD1 (5 bases). The germline V gene encodes CDR1 SGHRS and CDR2 YFSETQ. The CDR3 extends over 17 amino acids. V was clipped by 0 bases and J by 0 bases, with 13 bases between them. The CDR3 nucleotides are TGCGCCAGCAGCTTGGAGGCAGGGATTAGCTCCTACAATGAGCAGTTCTTC. Its protein is CASSLEAGISSYNEQFF.

This chain uses TRBV19 with TRBJ2-7; 12 nucleotides line up with TRBD2. From germline, CDR1 is LNHDA and CDR2 SQIVND (reference sequence). The CDR3 has 15 residues. The junction had 8 bases not matched to a gene; V was cut back by 6 bases and J by 5 bases. CDR3 DNA sequence: TGTGCCAGTAGCCGGTCGACTAGCGGGGGCGACGAGCAGTACTTC. Translated, it gives CASSRSTSGGDEQYF.

V gene TRBV5-1 combines with J gene TRBJ2-5, with TRBD1 matching over 7 bases. The assigned J gene may be wrong: the sequence end matches TRBJ2-7 better. This CDR3 region has 14 residues. Germline-derived CDR1 and CDR2 are SGHRS and YFSETQ. Written as DNA, the CDR3 is TGCGCCAGCAGCTCGGGACAGCAGATGGGCGAGCAGTACTTC. This gives the protein CASSSGQQMGEQYF.

There are a few counts of this clone. The chain uses TRBV2 and TRBJ1-2; a weak D match, TRBD1 (6 bases). The CDR3 consists of 15 residues. Germline V gene data show CDR1 as SNHLY and CDR2 as FYNNEI. V was shortened by 4 bases and J by 0 bases, with 12 bases between the two germline ends. This chain's CDR3 is CASSGGPSSNYGYTF. In DNA form, the CDR3 reads TGTGCCAGCAGTGGGGGGCCTTCTTCTAACTATGGCTACACCTTC. Looking up the rest from reference TRBV2 and TRBJ1-2 gives the full variable domain: EPEVTQTPSHQVTQMGQEVILRCVPISNHLYFYWYRQILGQKVEFLVSFYNNEISEKSEIFDDQFSVERPDGSNFTLKIRSTKLEDSAMYFCASSGGPSSNYGYTFGSGTRLTVV.

The gene calls are TRBV5-1 and TRBJ1-4; the D is unclear. CDR1 SGHRS and CDR2 YFSETQ come from the germline V gene. Between the trimmed V and J ends, which lost 4 bases and 8 bases, there was a span of 15 bases. This CDR3 is built from 14 residues. CDR3 DNA: TGCGCCAGCAGCAAGTATCCGGGTGACGAAAAACTGTTTTTT. Protein product: CASSKYPGDEKLFF.

J is TRBJ2-5 and V is TRBV5-1; no clear D gene. V was shortened by 0 bases and J by 7 bases, with 16 bases between the two germline ends. Germline V CDR1 and CDR2: SGHRS, YFSETQ. CDR3 length equals 15 residues. The CDR3 sequence is CASSLAAAETGTQYF. The CDR3 DNA is TGCGCCAGCAGCTTGGCGGCGGCAGAGACGGGGACCCAGTACTTC. Complete variable domain (other parts from reference TRBV5-1 and TRBJ2-5): KAGVTQTPRYLIKTRGQQVTLSCSPISGHRSVSWYQQTPGQGLQFLFEYFSETQRNKGNFPGRFSGRQFSNSRSEMNVSTLELGDSALYLCASSLAAAETGTQYFGPGTRLLVL.

V and J are TRBV4-3 and TRBJ2-2, with 13 bases matching TRBD2. The CDR3 contains 18 residues. Per germline, CDR1 LGHNA and CDR2 YSLEER. V shed 0 bases, J shed 5 bases, and the junction held 6 bases outside the gene matches. CDR3 loop: CASSQEAPLAGGTGELFF. For the CDR3, the DNA is TGCGCCAGCAGCCAAGAGGCCCCACTAGCGGGGGGGACCGGGGAGCTGTTTTTT.

This chain connects TRBV19 to TRBJ1-1; D remains ambiguous. The germline gives CDR1 LNHDA, CDR2 SQIVND (reference sequence). V lost 1 base to trimming and J lost 2 bases, with 5 bases between them. CDR3 size: 13 residues. In DNA, the CDR3 is TGTGCCAGTAGTATAGCCCCAAACACTGAAGCTTTCTTT. Translation: CASSIAPNTEAFF.

The CDR3 bases are TGTGCCAGCAGAGAGACAGGGTCGGCGCCCGGGGAGCTGTTTTTT. Translated: CASRETGSAPGELFF. This rearrangement joins TRBV2 to TRBJ2-2; 7 positions match TRBD1. The V segment lost 6 bases and the J segment 6 bases; nucleotides outside the gene matches: 10. In germline, CDR1 is SNHLY, CDR2 FYNNEI. This CDR3 comprises 15 residues.

The chain carries TRBV6-5 and TRBJ2-7; D is unresolved. The germline gives CDR1 MNHEY, CDR2 SVGAGI. The CDR3 totals 14 residues. V was pared by 0 bases and J by 2 bases, with 8 bases between. This CDR3 reads CASSYSSSTYEQYF. As DNA, the CDR3 is TGTGCCAGCAGTTACTCTTCCAGTACCTACGAGCAGTACTTC.

The CDR3 here is CASLGGYEQYF. Here the CDR3 DNA reads TGTGCCAGCCTCGGAGGCTACGAGCAGTACTTC. The gene calls are TRBV19 and TRBJ2-7; D is perhaps TRBD2 (5 bases). Trimming took 9 bases from V and 3 from J, leaving 9 bases between them. Germline loops: CDR1 LNHDA, CDR2 SQIVND (reference sequence). The CDR3 is made up of 11 amino acids.

This sequence joins TRBV5-1 and TRBJ2-3, with D possibly matching TRBD2 (5 bases). Germline loops: CDR1 SGHRS, CDR2 YFSETQ. With 4 bases removed from V and 2 bases from J, the gap between germline ends came to 14 bases. The CDR3 has 15 residues. CDR3 region: CASSGPAGNTDTQYF. The CDR3 region has the DNA TGCGCCAGCAGCGGGCCGGCGGGTAACACAGATACGCAGTATTTT. Drawing the rest from reference TRBV5-1 and TRBJ2-3, the complete variable domain is KAGVTQTPRYLIKTRGQQVTLSCSPISGHRSVSWYQQTPGQGLQFLFEYFSETQRNKGNFPGRFSGRQFSNSRSEMNVSTLELGDSALYLCASSGPAGNTDTQYFGPGTRLTVL.

The chain couples TRBV25-1 to TRBJ2-5; 10 bases align to TRBD2. V gave up 4 bases and J gave up 5 bases; unmatched junction bases: 4. CDR1 and CDR2 from the germline V gene are MGHDK and SYGVNS. The CDR3 is made up of 14 amino acids. The CDR3 loop is CASSVAGGEETQYF. Written as DNA, the CDR3 is TGTGCCAGCAGTGTAGCGGGGGGCGAGGAGACCCAGTACTTC.

Here the CDR3 reads CASSQDGAGGPNEQFF. The CDR3 DNA sequence: TGTGCCAGCAGCCAAGATGGAGCGGGGGGGCCCAATGAGCAGTTCTTC. V usage is TRBV4-2 and J usage is TRBJ2-1, with TRBD2 matching over 10 bases. Germline CDR1 and CDR2: LGHNA and YNFKEQ. The CDR3 covers 16 residues. The V segment lost 0 bases and the J segment 6 bases; nucleotides outside the gene matches: 5.

The genes are TRBV18 and TRBJ2-5, with TRBD1 matching 12 bases. V was clipped by 1 base and J by 5 bases; unmatched bases: 5. This CDR3 comprises 16 residues. Per the germline V gene, CDR1 is KGHSH and CDR2 is LQKENI. CDR3 sequence: CASSPRGQGAGETQYF. CDR3 nucleotides: TGTGCCAGCTCACCACGGGGACAGGGGGCCGGTGAGACCCAGTACTTC.

Here the CDR3 reads CASSEAHRGNSPLHF. CDR3 bases: TGTGCCAGCAGTGAAGCACACAGGGGTAATTCACCCCTCCACTTT. The rearrangement joins TRBV6-1 to TRBJ1-6; 7 bases fit TRBD1. The CDR3 runs to 15 residues. The germline gives CDR1 MNHNS, CDR2 SASEGT. The trim removed 0 bases at V and 6 bases at J, leaving 2 bases unmatched.

V usage is TRBV25-1 and J usage is TRBJ2-5, with D tentatively TRBD1 (5 bases). The DNA end is a closer match to TRBJ2-7, so the J assignment may be wrong. CDR3 length: 13 residues. Germline V gene lookup returns CDR1 MGHDK and CDR2 SYGVNS. DNA for the CDR3: TGTGCCAGCAGTGGGACAAGATTTTACGAGCAGTACTTC. Translation gives CASSGTRFYEQYF.

This clone was detected only once. The chain joins TRBV4-1 to TRBJ2-7, with 8 positions matching TRBD1. The trim removed 1 base at V and 0 bases at J, leaving 2 bases unmatched. The CDR3 spans 15 residues. CDR1 is MGHRA, CDR2 YSYEKL, per germline. CDR3 nucleotide sequence: TGCGCCAGCAGCCAAGGGACAGGGCTCTCCTACGAGCAGTACTTC. It specifies CASSQGTGLSYEQYF.

CDR3 region: CASSLTGGTEAFF. The CDR3 nucleotides read TGTGCCAGCAGCTTAACGGGTGGCACTGAAGCTTTCTTT. This chain links TRBV7-9 with TRBJ1-1; unclear D gene. This CDR3 has 13 amino acids. Trimming stripped 2 bases from V and 4 bases from J, with 8 bases between. Germline loops: CDR1 SEHNR, CDR2 FQNEAQ (reference sequence).

This sequence joins TRBV9 and TRBJ1-1; possible D gene TRBD1, 5 bases. The CDR3 loop spans 14 amino acids. Germline V lookup: CDR1 SGDLS, CDR2 YYNGEE. Deletions cut 0 bases from V and 6 bases from J, with 12 bases between. In nucleotides, the CDR3 is TGTGCCAGCAGCGTAGACGGCAGGGTGTCTGAAGCTTTCTTT. Amino acid sequence: CASSVDGRVSEAFF.

The gene calls are TRBV18 and TRBJ1-1; maybe TRBD1 (5 bases). The CDR3 is made up of 14 amino acids. V lost 1 base and J 0 bases, leaving 6 bases between the germline ends. CDR1 and CDR2 (germline): KGHSH, LQKENI. Here the CDR3 DNA reads TGTGCCAGCTCACCACAGGGGCTGAACACTGAAGCTTTCTTT. This translates into CASSPQGLNTEAFF. The variable domain in full, completed from reference TRBV18 and TRBJ1-1, reads NAGVMQNPRHLVRRRGQEARLRCSPMKGHSHVYWYRQLPEEGLKFMVYLQKENIIDESGMPKERFSAEFPKEGPSILRIQQVVRGDSAAYFCASSPQGLNTEAFFGQGTRLTVV.

V gene TRBV11-2 combines with J gene TRBJ1-1; D may be TRBD1 (6 bases). Germline CDR1 reads SGHAT; CDR2 reads FQNNGV. The CDR3 runs 15 residues. Between the trimmed V and J ends, which lost 3 bases and 4 bases, there was a span of 15 bases. CDR3 sequence reads: CASSFLQGRGTEAFF. DNA of the CDR3: TGTGCCAGCAGCTTCCTACAGGGAAGGGGCACTGAAGCTTTCTTT.

This chain joins TRBV6-7 and TRBJ2-7, with D unclear. TRBV6-7 is labeled an ORF, and its function is uncertain. The CDR3 spans 20 residues. Trimming pared 0 bases from V and 2 bases from J, leaving 26 bases between. CDR3 protein: CASSYSNSTPETVFTYEQYF. DNA of the CDR3: TGTGCCAGCAGTTACTCGAACTCCACCCCGGAGACTGTCTTTACCTACGAGCAGTACTTC.

For the CDR3, the DNA is TGTGCCAGCAGCGGGCGACAGGGGTACCAAGAGACCCAGTACTTC. Translating gives CASSGRQGYQETQYF. The chain has TRBV5-6 and TRBJ2-5; 8 bases match TRBD1. CDR1 SGHDT and CDR2 YYEEEE come from the germline V gene. The CDR3 loop spans 15 amino acids. V trimming: 4 bases; J trimming: 0 bases; junction bases outside the gene matches: 5.

This chain links TRBV7-9 with TRBJ2-4; 7 nucleotides match TRBD1. The germline V gene has CDR1 SEHNR and CDR2 FQNEAQ (reference sequence). Losses at the gene ends were 5 bases for V and 8 bases for J; bases not matched to a gene: 3. The CDR3 loop spans 12 amino acids. The CDR3, as DNA: TGTGCCAGCAGCGCACAGGGGTACATTCAGTACTTC. This codes for CASSAQGYIQYF.

This clone was found a few times. The J gene is TRBJ2-5, the V gene TRBV30; 10 nucleotides line up with TRBD2. From germline, CDR1 is GTSNPN and CDR2 SVGIG (reference sequence). The V and J ends lost 5 bases and 4 bases, in that order; junction bases with no gene match: 10. The CDR3 spans 15 residues. The DNA for the CDR3 is TGTGCCTGGGGGGAGAGCGGGGGGGCCGTAGAGACCCAGTACTTC. Amino acids: CAWGESGGAVETQYF.

This chain connects TRBV29-1 to TRBJ1-2; D is unresolved. The V gene's germline CDR1 is SQVTM and CDR2 ANQGSEA. The ends were cut back, 0 bases at V and 5 bases at J, with 10 bases in the middle. There are 13 residues in the CDR3. The chain's CDR3 is CSVEDGSSYGYTF. CDR3 coding DNA: TGCAGCGTTGAAGACGGTAGCTCTTATGGCTACACCTTC.

CDR3 bases: TGTGCCAGCACGACATACATGAACACTGAAGCTTTCTTT. Protein product: CASTTYMNTEAFF. The chain employs TRBV6-5 and TRBJ1-1; unclear D gene. The V gene lost 7 bases and the J gene lost 0 bases, with 9 bases spanning the gap. Germline CDR1 and CDR2: MNHEY and SVGAGI. This CDR3 spans 13 amino acids.

The chain links TRBV9 to TRBJ2-5; 10 bases agree with TRBD2. With 0 bases clipped from V and 4 bases from J, the junction kept 9 bases outside the gene matches. The CDR3 sequence is 17 residues long. Germline V CDR1 and CDR2: SGDLS, YYNGEE. In nucleotides, the CDR3 is TGTGCCAGCAGCGTAGCTCCGGCGGTAGCGGGGGGAGAGACCCAGTACTTC. It translates to CASSVAPAVAGGETQYF.

This clone was counted a few times. The chain uses TRBV4-1 and TRBJ1-2; tentative D call: TRBD1 (6 bases). This CDR3 is 16 amino acids long. Germline-derived CDR1 and CDR2 are MGHRA and YSYEKL. Trimming left V 3 bases short and J 5 bases short, with 19 bases between. The CDR3 protein is CASSQTQDSPAYGYTF. CDR3 DNA: TGCGCCAGCAGCCAGACCCAGGACAGTCCGGCGTATGGCTACACCTTC.